This TCR beta chain comes out of a study of T-cell reconstitution after alpha-beta-depleted transplantation in children. CDR3 length equals 13 residues. The V and J ends lost 6 bases and 2 bases respectively, with 10 bases between them. As it was prepared, the TCRbeta library received unique molecular identifiers. TCRdb re-called the PCR reads through MiXCR, storing one row per CDR3 protein. This sample has approximately 97,000 distinct CDR3 sequences, with roughly 7.1% found just once. Study findings and constraints: After one year, T-cell counts and TCRbeta diversity mostly came from new T cells.

This clonotype was seen only a few times. Its antigen is not known. This material consisted of PBMCs, taken before TCRalphabeta/CD19-depleted stem cell transplant. The rearrangement uses TRBV12-3 or TRBV12-4 and TRBJ2-5, with a weak D call TRBD1 (5 bases). The receptor was isolated from a boy aged 2 to 10 with acute lymphoblastic leukemia, due to receive a stem cell transplant. The CDR3 nucleotides are TGTGCCAGCAGACCCGACAGACAAGAGACCCAGTACTTC. It encodes CASRPDRQETQYF.